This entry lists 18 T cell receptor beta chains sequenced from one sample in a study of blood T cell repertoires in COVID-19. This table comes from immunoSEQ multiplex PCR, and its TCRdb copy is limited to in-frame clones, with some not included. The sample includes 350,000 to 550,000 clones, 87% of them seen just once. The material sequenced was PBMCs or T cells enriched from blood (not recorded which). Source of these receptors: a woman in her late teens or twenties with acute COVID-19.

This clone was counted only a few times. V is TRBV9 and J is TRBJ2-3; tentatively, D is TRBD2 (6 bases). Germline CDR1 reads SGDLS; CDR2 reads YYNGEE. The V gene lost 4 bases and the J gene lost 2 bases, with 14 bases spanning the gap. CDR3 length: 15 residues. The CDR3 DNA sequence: TGTGCCAGCAGCCCCCAGGGAGGATTCACAGATACGCAGTATTTT. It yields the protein CASSPQGGFTDTQYF.

CDR3 bases: TGTGCCAGCACGAGAGCCGGGACAGGGATTCGGGATGAAGCTTTCTTT. Its translation is CASTRAGTGIRDEAFF. The rearrangement uses TRBV5-4 and TRBJ1-1; 9 nucleotides match TRBD1. Per the germline V gene, CDR1 is SGHNT and CDR2 is YYREEE (reference sequence). V lost 6 bases to trimming and J lost 7 bases; unmatched junction nucleotides: 16. CDR3 length: 16 residues.

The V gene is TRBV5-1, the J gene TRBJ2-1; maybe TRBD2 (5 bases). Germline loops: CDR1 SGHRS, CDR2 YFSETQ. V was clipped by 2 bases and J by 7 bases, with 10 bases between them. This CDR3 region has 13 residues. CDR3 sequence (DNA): TGCGCCAGCAGCTTTCTTCCGGGGAATGAGCAGTTCTTC. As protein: CASSFLPGNEQFF.

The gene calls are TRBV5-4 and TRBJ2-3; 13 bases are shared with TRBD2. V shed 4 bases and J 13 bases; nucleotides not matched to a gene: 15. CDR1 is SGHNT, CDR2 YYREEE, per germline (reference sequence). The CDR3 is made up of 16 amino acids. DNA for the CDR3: TGTGCCAGCAGCGGGCGGGACAGGGGTACTAGCGGGGGGGAGTATTTT. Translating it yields CASSGRDRGTSGGEYF.

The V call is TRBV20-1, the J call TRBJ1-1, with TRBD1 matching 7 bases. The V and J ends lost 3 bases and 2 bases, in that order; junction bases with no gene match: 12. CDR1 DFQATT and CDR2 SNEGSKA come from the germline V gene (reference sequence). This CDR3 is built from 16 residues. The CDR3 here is CSASSRTGTLNTEAFF. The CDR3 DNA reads TGCAGTGCTAGTAGCCGGACAGGAACATTAAACACTGAAGCTTTCTTT.

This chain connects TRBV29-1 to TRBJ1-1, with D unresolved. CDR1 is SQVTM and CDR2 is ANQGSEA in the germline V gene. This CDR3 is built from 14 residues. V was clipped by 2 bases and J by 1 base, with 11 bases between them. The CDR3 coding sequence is TGCAGCGTTGAATGGGTCGGCGGGAACACTGAAGCTTTCTTT. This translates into CSVEWVGGNTEAFF.

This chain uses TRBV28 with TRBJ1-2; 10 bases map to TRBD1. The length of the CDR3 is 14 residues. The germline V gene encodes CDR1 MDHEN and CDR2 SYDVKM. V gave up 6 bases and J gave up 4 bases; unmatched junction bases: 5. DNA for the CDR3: TGTGCCAGCAGACGGGACAGGGGTTCCTATGGCTACACCTTC. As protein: CASRRDRGSYGYTF.

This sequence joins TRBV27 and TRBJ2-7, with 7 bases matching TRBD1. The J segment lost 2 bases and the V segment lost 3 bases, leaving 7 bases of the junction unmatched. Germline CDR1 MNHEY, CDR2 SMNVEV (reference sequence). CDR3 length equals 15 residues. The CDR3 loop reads CASSFKTGIPYEQYF. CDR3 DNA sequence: TGTGCCAGCAGTTTTAAGACAGGGATCCCCTACGAGCAGTACTTC.

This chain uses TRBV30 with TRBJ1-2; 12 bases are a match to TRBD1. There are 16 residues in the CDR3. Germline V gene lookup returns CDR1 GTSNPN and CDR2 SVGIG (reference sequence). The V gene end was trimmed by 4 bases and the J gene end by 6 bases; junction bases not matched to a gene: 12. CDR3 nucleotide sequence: TGTGCCTGGATTGCTGAACGGGGGGACAGGGGGCATGGCTACACCTTC. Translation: CAWIAERGDRGHGYTF.

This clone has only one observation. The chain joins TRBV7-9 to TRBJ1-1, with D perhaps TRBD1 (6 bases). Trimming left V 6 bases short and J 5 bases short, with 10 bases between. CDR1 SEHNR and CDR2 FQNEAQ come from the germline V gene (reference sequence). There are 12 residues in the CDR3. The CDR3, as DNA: TGTGCCAGCAGTACCGACAGGACTGAAGCTTTCTTT. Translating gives CASSTDRTEAFF.

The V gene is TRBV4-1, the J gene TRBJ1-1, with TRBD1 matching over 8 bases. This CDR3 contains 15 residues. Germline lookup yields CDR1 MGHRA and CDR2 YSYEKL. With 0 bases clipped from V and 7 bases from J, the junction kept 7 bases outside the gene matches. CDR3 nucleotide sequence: TGCGCCAGCAGCCAAGAGAGACAGGGGATGTTTGAAGCTTTCTTT. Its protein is CASSQERQGMFEAFF.

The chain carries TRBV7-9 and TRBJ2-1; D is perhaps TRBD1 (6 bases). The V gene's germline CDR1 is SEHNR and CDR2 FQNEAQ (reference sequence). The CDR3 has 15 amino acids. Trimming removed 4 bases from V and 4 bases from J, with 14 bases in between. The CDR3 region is CASSSFSGQYNEQFF. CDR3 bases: TGTGCCAGCAGCTCATTCTCCGGACAGTACAATGAGCAGTTCTTC.

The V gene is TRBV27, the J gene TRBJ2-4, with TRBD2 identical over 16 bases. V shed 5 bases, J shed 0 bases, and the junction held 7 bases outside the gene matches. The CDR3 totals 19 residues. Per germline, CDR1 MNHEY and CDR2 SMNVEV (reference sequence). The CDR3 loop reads CASSPTGLAGGPAKNIQYF. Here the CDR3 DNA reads TGTGCCAGCAGTCCGACGGGACTAGCGGGAGGGCCAGCCAAAAACATTCAGTACTTC.

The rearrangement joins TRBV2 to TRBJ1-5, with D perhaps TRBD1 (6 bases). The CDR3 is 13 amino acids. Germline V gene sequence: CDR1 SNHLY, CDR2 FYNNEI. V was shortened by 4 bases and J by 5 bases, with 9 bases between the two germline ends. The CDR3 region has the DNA TGTGCCAGCAGTGTGACAGGTGATCAGCCCCAGCATTTT. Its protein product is CASSVTGDQPQHF. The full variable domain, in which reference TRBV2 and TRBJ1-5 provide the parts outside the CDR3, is EPEVTQTPSHQVTQMGQEVILRCVPISNHLYFYWYRQILGQKVEFLVSFYNNEISEKSEIFDDQFSVERPDGSNFTLKIRSTKLEDSAMYFCASSVTGDQPQHFGDGTRLSIL.

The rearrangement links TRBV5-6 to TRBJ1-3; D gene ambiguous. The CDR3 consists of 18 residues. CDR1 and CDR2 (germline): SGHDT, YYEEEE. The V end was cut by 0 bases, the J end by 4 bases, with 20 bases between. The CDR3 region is CASSLGGRLLALGNTIYF. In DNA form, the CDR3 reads TGTGCCAGCAGCTTGGGAGGGCGGCTACTAGCGCTGGGAAACACCATATATTTT.

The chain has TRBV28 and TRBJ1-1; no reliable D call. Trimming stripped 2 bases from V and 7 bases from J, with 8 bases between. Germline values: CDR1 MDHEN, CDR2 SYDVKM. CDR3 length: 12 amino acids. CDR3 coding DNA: TGTGCCAGCAGTTTACCTCCGGGTGAAGCTTTCTTT. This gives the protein CASSLPPGEAFF.

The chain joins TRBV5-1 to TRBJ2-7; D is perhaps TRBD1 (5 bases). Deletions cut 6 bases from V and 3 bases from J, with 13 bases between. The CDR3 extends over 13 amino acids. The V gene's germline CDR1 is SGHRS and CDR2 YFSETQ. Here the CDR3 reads CASKTIQGYEQYF. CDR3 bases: TGCGCCAGCAAAACTATCCAGGGCTACGAGCAGTACTTC.

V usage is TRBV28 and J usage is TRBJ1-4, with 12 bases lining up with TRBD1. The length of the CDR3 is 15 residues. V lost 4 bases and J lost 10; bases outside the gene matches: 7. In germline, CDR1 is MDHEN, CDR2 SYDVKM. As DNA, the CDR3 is TGTGCCAGCAGTTCCCCGGGACAGGGGGCGGGAAAACTGTTTTTT. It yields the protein CASSSPGQGAGKLFF.